This T cell receptor (beta chain) was documented in a study of graft-versus-host responses after intestinal transplantation. Overall study findings and caveats: Recipient marrow harbored GvH clones, some of which surfaced first in ileum or blood. With peak circulating GvH clone levels came an association with early post-transplant HvG declines.

TCRdb's table, derived via immunoSEQ multiplex PCR, lists solely in-frame clones and lacks some. The sample holds 95,000 to 130,000 clones, 90% seen once. As concerns this clone: Its cognate antigen is unknown.

Here the sequenced sample was unstimulated CD4+ T cells sorted from spleen or lymph node cells, taken before intestinal transplant. The clonotype comes from a human donor who received an intestinal transplant.

The CDR3, as DNA: TGTGCCAGCAGTGGGAGAGAGAGCTCCTACAATGAGCAGTTCTTC. Residues: CASSGRESSYNEQFF. The chain joins TRBV27 to TRBJ2-1; weak D call: TRBD2 (5 bases). Germline lookup yields CDR1 MNHEY and CDR2 SMNVEV (reference sequence). Deletions cut 5 bases from V and 0 bases from J, with 11 bases between. The CDR3 runs to 15 residues.